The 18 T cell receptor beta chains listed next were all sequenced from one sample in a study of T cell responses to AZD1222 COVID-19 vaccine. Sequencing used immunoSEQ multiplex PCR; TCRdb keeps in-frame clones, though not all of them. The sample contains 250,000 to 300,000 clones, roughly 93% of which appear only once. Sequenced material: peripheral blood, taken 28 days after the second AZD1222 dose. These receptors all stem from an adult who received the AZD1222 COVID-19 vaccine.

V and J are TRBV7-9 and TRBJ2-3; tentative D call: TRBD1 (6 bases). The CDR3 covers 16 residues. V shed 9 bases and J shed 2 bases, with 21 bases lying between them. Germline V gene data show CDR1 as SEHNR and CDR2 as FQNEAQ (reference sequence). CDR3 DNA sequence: TGTGCCAGTATACAACAAGGGACACTGGACACAGATACGCAGTATTTT. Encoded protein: CASIQQGTLDTDTQYF.

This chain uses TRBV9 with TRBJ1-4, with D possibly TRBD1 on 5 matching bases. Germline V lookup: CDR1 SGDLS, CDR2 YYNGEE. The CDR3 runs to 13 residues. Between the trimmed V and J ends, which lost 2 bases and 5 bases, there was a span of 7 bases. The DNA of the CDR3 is TGTGCCAGCAGCGTGGGACGGAATGAAAAACTGTTTTTT. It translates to CASSVGRNEKLFF.

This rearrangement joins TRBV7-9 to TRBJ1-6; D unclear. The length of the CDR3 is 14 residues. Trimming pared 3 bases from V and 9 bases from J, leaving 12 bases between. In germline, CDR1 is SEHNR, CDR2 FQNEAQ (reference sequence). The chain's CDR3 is CASSLGTASSPLHF. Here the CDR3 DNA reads TGTGCCAGCAGCTTGGGAACAGCCTCTTCACCCCTCCACTTT.

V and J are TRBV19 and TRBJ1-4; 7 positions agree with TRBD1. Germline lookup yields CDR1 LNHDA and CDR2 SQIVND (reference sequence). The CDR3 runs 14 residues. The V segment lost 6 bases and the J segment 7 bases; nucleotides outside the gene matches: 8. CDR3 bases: TGTGCCAGTAGCATTCAGACAGGGCCTGAAAAACTGTTTTTT. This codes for CASSIQTGPEKLFF.

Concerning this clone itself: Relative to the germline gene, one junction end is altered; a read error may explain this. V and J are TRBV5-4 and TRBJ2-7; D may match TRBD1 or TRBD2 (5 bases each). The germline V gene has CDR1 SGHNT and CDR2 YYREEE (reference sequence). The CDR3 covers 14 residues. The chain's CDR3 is CASSLPGTSSEQYF. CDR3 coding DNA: TGTGCCAGCAGCTTGCCAGGGACCTCCTCCGAGCAGTACTTC.

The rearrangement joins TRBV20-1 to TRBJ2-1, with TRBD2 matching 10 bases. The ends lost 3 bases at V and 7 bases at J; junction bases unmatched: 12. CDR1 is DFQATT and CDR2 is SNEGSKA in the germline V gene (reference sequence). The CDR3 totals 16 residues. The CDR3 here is CSASLPPSGSGNEQFF. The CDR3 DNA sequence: TGCAGTGCTAGTCTCCCTCCTAGCGGGAGCGGGAATGAGCAGTTCTTC.

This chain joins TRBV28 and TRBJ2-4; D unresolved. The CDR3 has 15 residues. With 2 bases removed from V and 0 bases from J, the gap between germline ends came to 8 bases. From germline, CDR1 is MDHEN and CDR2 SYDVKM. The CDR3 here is CASSLVGLAKNIQYF. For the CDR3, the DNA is TGTGCCAGCAGTTTAGTAGGGCTAGCCAAAAACATTCAGTACTTC.

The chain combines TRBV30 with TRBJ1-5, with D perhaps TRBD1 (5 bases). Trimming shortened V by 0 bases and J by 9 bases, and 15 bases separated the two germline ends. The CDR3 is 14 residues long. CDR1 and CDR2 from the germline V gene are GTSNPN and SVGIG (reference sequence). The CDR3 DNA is TGTGCCTGGAGTGTGGGACTACTCGATGGGCCCCAGCATTTT. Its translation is CAWSVGLLDGPQHF.

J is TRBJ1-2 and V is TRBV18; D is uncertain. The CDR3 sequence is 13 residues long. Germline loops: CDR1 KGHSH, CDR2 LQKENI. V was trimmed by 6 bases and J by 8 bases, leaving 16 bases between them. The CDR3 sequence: CASSRPGSWGYTF. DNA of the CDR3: TGTGCCAGCTCCCGTCCGGGATCCTGGGGCTACACCTTC.

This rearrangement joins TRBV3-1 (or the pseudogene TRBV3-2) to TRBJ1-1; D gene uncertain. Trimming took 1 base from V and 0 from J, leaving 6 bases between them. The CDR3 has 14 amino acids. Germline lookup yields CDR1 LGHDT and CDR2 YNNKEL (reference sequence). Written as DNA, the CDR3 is TGTGCCAGCAGCCAAGTAGGGCTGAACACTGAAGCTTTCTTT. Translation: CASSQVGLNTEAFF.

In nucleotides, the CDR3 is TGTGCCAGCAGGAGGGGATCTCAGTACTTC. Its protein is CASRRGSQYF. The V call is TRBV6-9, the J call TRBJ2-5, with D tentatively TRBD1 or TRBD2 (5 bases each). Germline V gene data show CDR1 as MNHGY and CDR2 as SVAAGI. This CDR3 comprises 10 residues. Trimming took 6 bases from V and 11 from J, leaving 10 bases between them.

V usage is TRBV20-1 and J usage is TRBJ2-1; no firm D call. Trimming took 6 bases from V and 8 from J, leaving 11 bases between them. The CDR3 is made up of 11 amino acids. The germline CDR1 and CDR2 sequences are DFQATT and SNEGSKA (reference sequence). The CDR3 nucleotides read TGCAGTGCCACGACCGCCTATGAGCAGTTCTTC. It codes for CSATTAYEQFF.

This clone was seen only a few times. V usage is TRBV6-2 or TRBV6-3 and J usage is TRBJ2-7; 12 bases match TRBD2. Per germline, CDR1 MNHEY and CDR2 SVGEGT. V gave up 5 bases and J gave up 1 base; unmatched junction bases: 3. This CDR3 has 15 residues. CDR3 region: CASSTTSGSSYEQYF. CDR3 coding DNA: TGTGCCAGCAGTACGACTAGCGGGAGTTCCTACGAGCAGTACTTC.

The CDR3 spells CASSPSRNYGYTF. The CDR3 DNA is TGTGCCAGCAGCCCATCACGGAACTATGGCTACACCTTC. J is TRBJ1-2 and V is TRBV28; D is undetermined. The CDR3 runs to 13 residues. Looked up from germline, CDR1 is MDHEN and CDR2 is SYDVKM. Trimming removed 6 bases at V and 2 bases at J, with 10 bases between.

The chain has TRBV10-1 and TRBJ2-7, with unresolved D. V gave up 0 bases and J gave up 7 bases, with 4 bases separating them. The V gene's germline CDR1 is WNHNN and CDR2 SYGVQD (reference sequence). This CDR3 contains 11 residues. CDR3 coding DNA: TGCGCCAGCAGTGAGTCGAAAGAGCAGTACTTC. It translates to CASSESKEQYF.

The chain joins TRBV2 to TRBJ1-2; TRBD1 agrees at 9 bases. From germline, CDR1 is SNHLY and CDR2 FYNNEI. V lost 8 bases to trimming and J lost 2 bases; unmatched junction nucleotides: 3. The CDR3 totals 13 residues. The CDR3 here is CASAGQGNYGYTF. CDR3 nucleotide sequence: TGTGCCAGCGCCGGACAGGGGAACTATGGCTACACCTTC.

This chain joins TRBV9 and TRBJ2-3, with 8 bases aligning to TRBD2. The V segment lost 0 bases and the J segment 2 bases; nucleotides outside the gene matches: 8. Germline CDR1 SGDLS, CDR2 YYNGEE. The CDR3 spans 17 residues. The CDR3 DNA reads TGTGCCAGCAGCGTAGGGCTTTCCGGGGGGGCCACAGATACGCAGTATTTT. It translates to CASSVGLSGGATDTQYF. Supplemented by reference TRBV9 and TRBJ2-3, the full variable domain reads DSGVTQTPKHLITATGQRVTLRCSPRSGDLSVYWYQQSLDQGLQFLIQYYNGEERAKGNILERFSAQQFPDLHSELNLSSLELGDSALYFCASSVGLSGGATDTQYFGPGTRLTVL.

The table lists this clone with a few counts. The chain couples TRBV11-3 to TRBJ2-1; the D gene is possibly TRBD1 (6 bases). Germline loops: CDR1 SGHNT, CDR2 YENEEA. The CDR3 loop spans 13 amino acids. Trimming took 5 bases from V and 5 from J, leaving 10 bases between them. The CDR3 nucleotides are TGTGCCAGCAGCCTAGGACAGAACAATGAGCAGTTCTTC. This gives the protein CASSLGQNNEQFF.